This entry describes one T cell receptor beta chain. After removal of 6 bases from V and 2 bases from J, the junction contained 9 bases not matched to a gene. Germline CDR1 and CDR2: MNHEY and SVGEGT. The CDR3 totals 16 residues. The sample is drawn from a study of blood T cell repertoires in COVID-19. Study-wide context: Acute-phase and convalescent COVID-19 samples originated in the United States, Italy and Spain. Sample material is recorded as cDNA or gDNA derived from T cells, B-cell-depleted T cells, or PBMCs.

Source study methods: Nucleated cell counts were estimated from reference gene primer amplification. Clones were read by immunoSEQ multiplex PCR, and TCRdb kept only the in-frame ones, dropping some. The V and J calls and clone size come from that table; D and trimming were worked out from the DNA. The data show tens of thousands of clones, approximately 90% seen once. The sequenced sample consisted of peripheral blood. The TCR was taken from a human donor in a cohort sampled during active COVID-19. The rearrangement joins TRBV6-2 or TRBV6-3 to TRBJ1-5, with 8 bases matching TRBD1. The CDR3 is CASSLGQVTGNQPQHF. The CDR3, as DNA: TGTGCCAGCAGCCTGGGACAGGTAACCGGCAATCAGCCCCAGCATTTT.